This TCR beta chain was found in a study of T cells after yellow fever vaccination. Turning to this clonotype: Its specificity is unknown.

Per germline, CDR1 MNHEY and CDR2 SVGAGI. CDR3 length equals 15 residues. Trimming cost V 4 bases and J 3 bases, with 12 bases left between them. TCRdb processed the 5' RACE reads anew with MiXCR; each CDR3 protein has one entry. This table holds 500,000 to 700,000 distinct CDR3 sequences, approximately 21% found once. The study's findings and limits: Abundant clonotypes from the bulk population could have been carried over as contaminants into FACS-sorted repertoires.

The origin of this receptor is a man between 25 and 39 years old who received the YFV17D yellow fever vaccine. The chain combines TRBV6-5 with TRBJ2-2; unclear D gene. The source material was PBMCs, sampled 15 days after the yellow fever booster vaccination. The DNA for the CDR3 is TGTGCCAGCAGTTCTACAAGCGTTTACACCGGGGAGCTGTTTTTT. The encoded protein is CASSSTSVYTGELFF.